These 29 T cell receptor beta chains share one sample of origin, sequenced in a study of blood T cell dynamics during melanoma immunotherapy. Time point in this sample: week 3, after first cycle of checkpoint inhibitor. Clones were sequenced by immunoSEQ multiplex PCR, and TCRdb holds only the in-frame ones, with some missing. The data contain about 7,000 clones, around 83% of them singletons. The sequencing used blood, collected from a patient treated with checkpoint blockade. All receptors derive from a human donor with melanoma. Some clones in this sample may be carry-over from other donors' samples.

This clone was seen more than once but under ten times. The rearrangement links TRBV7-9 to TRBJ2-7; no reliable D call. The length of the CDR3 is 12 residues. Germline values: CDR1 SEHNR, CDR2 FQNEAQ (reference sequence). Trimming left V 3 bases short and J 0 bases short, with 3 bases between. The CDR3 nucleotides read TGTGCCAGCAGCTTGAGCTCCTACGAGCAGTACTTC. Protein product: CASSLSSYEQYF.

This chain connects TRBV5-1 to TRBJ2-2, with a possible D match to TRBD1 (5 bases). The germline V gene has CDR1 SGHRS and CDR2 YFSETQ. The CDR3 totals 14 residues. The V and J ends lost 0 bases and 3 bases respectively, with 6 bases between them. This CDR3 is CASSLEGYTGELFF. CDR3 sequence (DNA): TGCGCCAGCAGCTTGGAGGGGTACACCGGGGAGCTGTTTTTT.

This chain uses TRBV14 with TRBJ1-1, with 9 nucleotides matching TRBD1. The junction had 5 bases not matched to a gene; V was cut back by 2 bases and J by 4 bases. Germline assignment: CDR1 SGHDN and CDR2 FVKESK. CDR3 length: 15 residues. Here the CDR3 DNA reads TGTGCCAGCAGCCAAACAGGGGGCATGGCCACTGAAGCTTTCTTT. Translated, it gives CASSQTGGMATEAFF.

DNA for the CDR3: TGTGCCAGCAGCCAGCCCGAGCACACCCCGGGAGATACGCAGTATTTT. Translated: CASSQPEHTPGDTQYF. This chain uses TRBV4-2 with TRBJ2-3, with unresolved D. Germline CDR1 and CDR2: LGHNA and YNFKEQ. This CDR3 spans 16 amino acids. Trimming removed 3 bases from V and 5 bases from J, with 18 bases in between.

This clone appeared a few times. The chain is built from TRBV9 and TRBJ2-1; 13 bases are a match to TRBD2. Germline CDR1 is SGDLS and CDR2 is YYNGEE. The ends lost 4 bases at V and 8 bases at J; junction bases unmatched: 3. The CDR3 runs 14 residues. The CDR3 sequence is CASSTSGRVDEQFF. The CDR3 DNA sequence: TGTGCCAGCAGCACTAGCGGGAGGGTCGATGAGCAGTTCTTC.

This clone appeared a few times. V usage is TRBV6-1 and J usage is TRBJ1-1; weak D call: TRBD1 (5 bases). Germline values: CDR1 MNHNS, CDR2 SASEGT. The CDR3 spans 13 residues. V lost 5 bases and J 5 bases, leaving 12 bases between the germline ends. In nucleotides, the CDR3 is TGTGCCAGCAGTCACTCTTCAGGGACTGAAGCTTTCTTT. This translates into CASSHSSGTEAFF.

The V gene is TRBV6-6, the J gene TRBJ2-2, with 11 bases fitting TRBD2. This CDR3 is 16 amino acids long. V lost 1 base and J lost 4; bases outside the gene matches: 2. The V gene's germline CDR1 is MNHNY and CDR2 SVGAGI (reference sequence). CDR3 amino acids: CASSYFSGGGTGELFF. CDR3 sequence (DNA): TGTGCCAGCAGTTACTTTAGCGGGGGGGGCACCGGGGAGCTGTTTTTT.

The chain uses TRBV6-5 and TRBJ2-5; TRBD1 is a possible D gene (5 bases). V was cut by 2 bases and J by 5 bases, with 18 bases left in between. This CDR3 has 16 amino acids. The V gene's germline CDR1 is MNHEY and CDR2 SVGAGI. CDR3 in DNA: TGTGCCAGCAGTTACGTTGTGACACGACCAGGGGAGACCCAGTACTTC. Its protein product is CASSYVVTRPGETQYF.

The chain has TRBV10-1 and TRBJ1-1; 7 bases align to TRBD1. Germline V gene lookup returns CDR1 WNHNN and CDR2 SYGVQD (reference sequence). The V segment lost 0 bases and the J segment 0 bases; nucleotides outside the gene matches: 4. CDR3 length equals 16 residues. This CDR3 reads CASSESWGQMNTEAFF. The CDR3 nucleotides are TGCGCCAGCAGTGAGTCCTGGGGACAGATGAACACTGAAGCTTTCTTT.

The rearrangement uses TRBV7-9 and TRBJ1-2; no firm D call. This CDR3 comprises 13 residues. CDR1 SEHNR and CDR2 FQNEAQ come from the germline V gene (reference sequence). The V end was cut by 5 bases, the J end by 4 bases, with 11 bases between. The CDR3 region has the DNA TGTGCCAGCAGCCCGGTCCCGGGCTATGGCTACACCTTC. It encodes CASSPVPGYGYTF.

The chain combines TRBV11-2 with TRBJ2-1; D unclear. The germline V and J ends were trimmed by 1 base and 0 bases, with 13 bases remaining between them. The CDR3 runs to 17 residues. From germline, CDR1 is SGHAT and CDR2 FQNNGV. CDR3 region: CASSLGSWEVSYNEQFF. The CDR3 DNA follows: TGTGCCAGCAGCTTAGGTAGTTGGGAAGTCTCCTACAATGAGCAGTTCTTC.

In regard to this clone: This likely came from a read error, as a far larger clone is one base away. This chain uses TRBV5-6 with TRBJ2-1; D remains ambiguous. CDR3 length: 13 amino acids. V lost 2 bases, J lost 2 bases, and 5 bases lay in between. Germline CDR1 SGHDT, CDR2 YYEEEE. CDR3 DNA: TGTGCCAGCAGCTTAACCCCCTACAATGAGCAGTTCTTC. This gives the protein CASSLTPYNEQFF.

V usage is TRBV15 and J usage is TRBJ1-2; D ambiguous. Germline V gene sequence: CDR1 LNHNV, CDR2 YYDKDF (reference sequence). Trimming shortened V by 6 bases and J by 4 bases, and 12 bases separated the two germline ends. The CDR3 runs 13 residues. CDR3 in DNA: TGTGCCACCAGTACATCGGCAGGCTATGGCTACACCTTC. Amino acid sequence: CATSTSAGYGYTF.

CDR3 amino acids: CASSLVPGRNNEKLFF. Here the CDR3 DNA reads TGTGCCAGCAGCTTGGTTCCTGGCCGCAATAATGAAAAACTGTTTTTT. The genes are TRBV5-5 and TRBJ1-4; D is uncertain. This CDR3 spans 16 amino acids. Trimming stripped 0 bases from V and 4 bases from J, with 13 bases between. CDR1 is SGHKS and CDR2 is YYEKEE in the germline V gene (reference sequence).

Within the sample, this clone is large. The chain couples TRBV19 to TRBJ2-7, with 8 nucleotides matching TRBD1. The CDR3 loop spans 14 amino acids. Germline V gene data show CDR1 as LNHDA and CDR2 as SQIVND (reference sequence). V trimming: 5 bases; J trimming: 6 bases; junction bases outside the gene matches: 9. The CDR3 DNA is TGTGCCAGTAGTGGAGGACAGGGTCCTGGCGAGCAGTACTTC. It encodes CASSGGQGPGEQYF.

The rearrangement links TRBV6-1 to TRBJ2-7; TRBD1 matches at 7 bases. Trimming cost V 3 bases and J 0 bases; bases outside gene matches: 5. The CDR3 covers 15 residues. CDR1 is MNHNS and CDR2 is SASEGT in the germline V gene. The CDR3 DNA follows: TGTGCCAGCAGTGATAACAGGGGAAGCTCCTACGAGCAGTACTTC. Residues: CASSDNRGSSYEQYF.

This chain connects TRBV14 to TRBJ2-1; unclear D gene. The CDR3 covers 14 residues. Trimming took off 1 base at V and 1 base at J, with 5 bases between the two ends. Germline V gene data show CDR1 as SGHDN and CDR2 as FVKESK. The CDR3 region is CASSQVRSYNEQFF. The CDR3 coding sequence is TGTGCCAGCAGCCAAGTCAGATCCTACAATGAGCAGTTCTTC.

The chain uses TRBV15 and TRBJ2-4; D perhaps matches TRBD2 (6 bases). Per germline, CDR1 LNHNV and CDR2 YYDKDF (reference sequence). The CDR3 sequence is 15 residues long. V lost 3 bases and J 5 bases, leaving 14 bases between the germline ends. CDR3 bases: TGTGCCACCAGCAGGTCGGGGGTCGAGGAAAACATTCAGTACTTC. Protein: CATSRSGVEENIQYF.

CDR3 nucleotide sequence: TGCAGCGGCGGACAGAACACAGATACGCAGTATTTT. This sequence encodes CSGGQNTDTQYF. This chain links TRBV29-1 with TRBJ2-3; a weak D match, TRBD1 (6 bases). Germline CDR1 is SQVTM and CDR2 is ANQGSEA. V was pared by 7 bases and J by 2 bases, with 10 bases between. The CDR3 loop spans 12 amino acids.

CDR3 bases: TGTGCCAGCTCCCAAGGGGGGGACTCTGGGGCCAACGTCCTGACTTTC. Protein sequence: CASSQGGDSGANVLTF. This chain uses TRBV2 with TRBJ2-6; perhaps TRBD2 as D (7 bases). This CDR3 has 16 residues. Trimming cost V 8 bases and J 0 bases, with 14 bases left between them. Germline values: CDR1 SNHLY, CDR2 FYNNEI.

The CDR3: CASSEYNREGYTF. The CDR3 DNA reads as TGTGCCAGCAGTGAATATAACAGGGAAGGCTACACCTTC. The J gene is TRBJ1-2, the V gene TRBV25-1; tentatively, D is TRBD1 (6 bases). The V gene's germline CDR1 is MGHDK and CDR2 SYGVNS. V lost 0 bases to trimming and J lost 8 bases, with 10 bases between them. The CDR3 has 13 residues.

The rearrangement joins TRBV2 to TRBJ2-3; possibly TRBD2 for D (5 bases). V was clipped by 8 bases and J by 4 bases, with 22 bases between them. The CDR3 contains 16 residues. Germline V gene data show CDR1 as SNHLY and CDR2 as FYNNEI. CDR3 region: CASRFEAGGPPDTQYF. The DNA for the CDR3 is TGTGCCAGCCGCTTCGAGGCGGGCGGTCCCCCAGATACGCAGTATTTT.

This clone is categorized as medium-sized. The chain carries TRBV19 and TRBJ2-3; 15 bases are a match to TRBD2. The V gene's germline CDR1 is LNHDA and CDR2 SQIVND (reference sequence). The V gene end was trimmed by 4 bases and the J gene end by 5 bases; junction bases not matched to a gene: 7. This CDR3 has 17 residues. The CDR3 sequence: CASSTRTSGGARDTQYF. The CDR3 DNA is TGTGCCAGTAGTACTCGGACTAGCGGGGGGGCAAGAGATACGCAGTATTTT.

The chain has TRBV2 and TRBJ2-7; no firm D call. Germline V CDR1 and CDR2: SNHLY, FYNNEI. V lost 5 bases and J lost 3, with 8 bases in between. The length of the CDR3 is 12 residues. CDR3 residues: CASSQNRYEQYF. The CDR3, as DNA: TGTGCCAGCAGTCAAAACCGCTACGAGCAGTACTTC.

This chain links TRBV7-9 with TRBJ2-1, with 14 nucleotides matching TRBD2. The germline gives CDR1 SEHNR, CDR2 FQNEAQ (reference sequence). V shed 3 bases and J 6 bases; nucleotides not matched to a gene: 13. The CDR3 is 19 amino acids. CDR3 loop: CASSLGRGTSGRTGNEQFF. In DNA form, the CDR3 reads TGTGCCAGCAGCTTGGGGCGGGGGACTAGCGGGAGAACTGGCAATGAGCAGTTCTTC.

This rearrangement joins TRBV5-5 to TRBJ2-3; TRBD2 is a possible D gene (6 bases). Germline CDR1 and CDR2: SGHKS and YYEKEE (reference sequence). Trimming took off 0 bases at V and 2 bases at J, with 10 bases between the two ends. The CDR3 extends over 15 amino acids. The CDR3 DNA reads TGTGCCAGCAGCTTGGGAGCGGGCAACACAGATACGCAGTATTTT. Protein product: CASSLGAGNTDTQYF.

The chain carries TRBV9 and TRBJ2-7; the match to TRBD1 covers 10 bases. Looked up from germline, CDR1 is SGDLS and CDR2 is YYNGEE. Losses at the gene ends were 0 bases for V and 3 bases for J; bases not matched to a gene: 3. The length of the CDR3 is 15 residues. This CDR3 is CASSVGGTGVYEQYF. The CDR3 bases are TGTGCCAGCAGCGTAGGAGGGACAGGGGTCTACGAGCAGTACTTC.

The chain carries TRBV2 and TRBJ1-6, with 9 bases that match TRBD1. The CDR3 extends over 15 amino acids. V was pared by 6 bases and J by 7 bases, with 7 bases of the junction left unmatched. Germline V lookup: CDR1 SNHLY, CDR2 FYNNEI. CDR3 in amino acids: CASSWDRALNSPLHF. CDR3 nucleotides: TGTGCCAGCAGCTGGGACAGGGCTTTGAATTCACCCCTCCACTTT.

The chain uses TRBV5-1 and TRBJ1-2; the match to TRBD1 covers 9 bases. The CDR3 has 17 residues. The V gene end was trimmed by 3 bases and the J gene end by 2 bases; junction bases not matched to a gene: 11. Per germline, CDR1 SGHRS and CDR2 YFSETQ. In DNA form, the CDR3 reads TGCGCCAGCAGCTCCCGTCTAGCCGGGACAGGGAACTATGGCTACACCTTC. Translated: CASSSRLAGTGNYGYTF.